This record covers a single T cell receptor (beta chain). Antigen unknown. PCR was performed using 60 Vbeta and 13 Jbeta primers. Measured with immunoSEQ multiplex PCR; TCRdb has only the in-frame clones, and not every one. The sample consists of approximately 290,000 clones, 80% of them appearing once. The V end lost 8 bases, the J end lost 2 bases, and 5 bases lay between the germline ends. The CDR3 loop spans 11 amino acids. The germline gives CDR1 MNHEY, CDR2 SMNVEV (reference sequence). This entry belongs to a study of cytomegalovirus exposure and HLA in healthy donors. Study observations and caveats: It was likely that a cluster of highly shared sequence variants was a sequencing artifact.

Sequenced sample: PBMCs. The chain joins TRBV27 to TRBJ2-3; D call uncertain. The TCR comes from a girl under 10 years old in good health and CMV-seronegative. The CDR3 DNA reads TGTGCCAGCCAAAACACAGATACGCAGTATTTT. This sequence encodes CASQNTDTQYF.